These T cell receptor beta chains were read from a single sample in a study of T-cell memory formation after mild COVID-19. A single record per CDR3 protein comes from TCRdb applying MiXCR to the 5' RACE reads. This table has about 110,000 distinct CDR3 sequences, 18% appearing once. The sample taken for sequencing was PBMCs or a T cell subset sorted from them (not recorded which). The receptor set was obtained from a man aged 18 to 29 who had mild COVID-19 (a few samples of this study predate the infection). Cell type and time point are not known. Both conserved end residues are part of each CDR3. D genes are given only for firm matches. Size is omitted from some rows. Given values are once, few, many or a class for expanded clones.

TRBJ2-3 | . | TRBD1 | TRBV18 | TGTGCCAGCTCACCAAGGCAGGGGGCAACAGATACGCAGTATTTT | CASSPRQGATDTQYF
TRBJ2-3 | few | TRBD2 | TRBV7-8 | TGTGCCAGCAGCCTAAGCGGGAACACAGATACGCAGTATTTT | CASSLSGNTDTQYF
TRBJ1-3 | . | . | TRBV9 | TGTGCCAGCAGCGTAGGGGCCGGGGCAGCCGGAAACACCATATATTTT | CASSVGAGAAGNTIYF
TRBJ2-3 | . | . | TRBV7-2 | TGTGCCAGCAGCTTACTGACTGTATTTGTAGATACGCAGTATTTT | CASSLLTVFVDTQYF
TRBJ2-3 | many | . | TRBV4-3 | TGCGCCAGCAGCCACGGGGCCAGGGACGCAGATACGCAGTATTTT | CASSHGARDADTQYF
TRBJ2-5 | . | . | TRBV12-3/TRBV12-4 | TGTGCCAGCAGTTACGGGGGTGTGGGGCAAGAGACCCAGTACTTC | CASSYGGVGQETQYF
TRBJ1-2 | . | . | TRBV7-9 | TGTGCCAGCAGCTTCTACGGGCCCCAGCGGGGCTACACCTTC | CASSFYGPQRGYTF
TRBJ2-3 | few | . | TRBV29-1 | TGCAGCGGTACGGTGGGGGCGAAGGCAGATACGCAGTATTTT | CSGTVGAKADTQYF
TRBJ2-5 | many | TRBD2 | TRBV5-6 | TGTGCCAGCAGGTCAACTAGCGGGGGCTGGGGGACCCAGTACTTC | CASRSTSGGWGTQYF
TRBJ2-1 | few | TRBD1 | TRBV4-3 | TGCGCCAGCAGCCAAGATGGCGAACAGGGGTGGGATGAGCAGTTCTTC | CASSQDGEQGWDEQFF
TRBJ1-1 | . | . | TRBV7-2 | TGTGCCAGCAGCTTAGTCGTCATTCCCGAAGCTTTCTTT | CASSLVVIPEAFF
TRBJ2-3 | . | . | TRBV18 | TGTGCCAGCTCACCTGCGGTGCTCAGCACAGATACGCAGTATTTT | CASSPAVLSTDTQYF
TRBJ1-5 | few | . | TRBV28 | TGTGCCGGCTCAGGGAGCAATCAGCCCCAGCATTTT | CAGSGSNQPQHF